The rows below give T cell receptor beta chains drawn from one sample of a study of patients and donors after allogeneic stem cell transplantation. One entry per CDR3 protein results from TCRdb running MiXCR on the RT-PCR reads. The data contain hundreds of thousands of distinct CDR3 sequences, 15% to 20% of them singletons. Sample: blood, either unsorted or a sorted T cell fraction (not recorded which). Receptor source: a human donor who was either an allogeneic HSCT recipient or a stem cell or donor lymphocyte infusion donor (not recorded which). It is not recorded whose cells these are; they may come from a transplant donor. Both conserved end residues are part of each CDR3. A D gene is named only where the DNA matches it firmly. Rows may omit the clone size; those that give it use once, few, many or a size class.

16 | NA | TRBJ2-5 | TRBV5-1 | TRBD2 | CASSLALAGAPETQYF | TGCGCCAGCAGCTTGGCGCTAGCGGGAGCCCCAGAGACCCAGTACTTC
12 | NA | TRBJ2-1 | TRBV3-1 | NA | CASSFRVGEQFF | TGTGCCAGCAGCTTCAGGGTTGGGGAGCAGTTCTTC
13 | NA | TRBJ2-1 | TRBV9 | NA | CASSVDPGDEQFF | TGTGCCAGCAGCGTGGACCCCGGGGATGAGCAGTTCTTC
20 | few | TRBJ2-6 | TRBV7-6 | TRBD1 | CASSLKASGTGFSGANVLTF | TGTGCCAGCAGCTTAAAAGCCTCCGGGACAGGCTTCTCTGGGGCCAACGTCCTGACTTTC
15 | many | TRBJ2-7 | TRBV4-3 | NA | CASSQDQDPVYEQYF | TGCGCCAGCAGCCAAGACCAGGATCCGGTCTACGAGCAGTACTTC
15 | NA | TRBJ2-1 | TRBV4-1 | TRBD2 | CASSQVAGGNNEQFF | TGCGCCAGCAGCCAAGTAGCGGGGGGGAACAATGAGCAGTTCTTC
16 | NA | TRBJ2-3 | TRBV25-1 | NA | CASSLSRKGVADTQYF | TGTGCCAGCAGTCTATCTCGGAAGGGGGTGGCAGATACGCAGTATTTT
15 | NA | TRBJ1-2 | TRBV15 | TRBD1 | CATSRPDRVNYGYTF | TGTGCCACCAGCAGACCGGACAGGGTTAACTATGGCTACACCTTC
17 | NA | TRBJ2-1 | TRBV14 | TRBD2 | CASTEGRGLVNINEQFF | TGTGCCAGCACCGAGGGAAGGGGACTAGTCAACATCAATGAGCAGTTCTTC
14 | few | TRBJ1-1 | TRBV20-1 | TRBD1 | CSARDLTGGTEAFF | TGCAGTGCTAGAGATTTGACAGGGGGCACTGAAGCTTTCTTT
11 | few | TRBJ1-1 | TRBV7-2 | NA | CASRLTTAAFF | TGTGCCAGCAGACTAACTACGGCAGCTTTCTTT
13 | many | TRBJ2-1 | TRBV12-3/TRBV12-4 | NA | CASSRTAYNEQFF | TGTGCCAGCAGTCGGACAGCGTACAATGAGCAGTTCTTC
14 | many | TRBJ2-1 | TRBV7-2 | NA | CASSSSGGPLVQFF | TGTGCCAGCAGCTCCTCCGGGGGCCCCCTAGTGCAGTTCTTC
16 | few | TRBJ2-3 | TRBV7-9 | TRBD2 | CASSPPLAESTDTQYF | TGTGCCAGCAGCCCTCCACTAGCGGAAAGCACAGATACGCAGTATTTT
15 | NA | TRBJ2-1 | TRBV6-1 | TRBD1 | CASSRTGGNYNEQFF | TGTGCCAGCAGCCGGACAGGGGGAAACTACAATGAGCAGTTCTTC
15 | NA | TRBJ2-1 | TRBV9 | NA | CASSVDGPTYNEQFF | TGTGCCAGCAGCGTAGACGGTCCAACGTACAATGAGCAGTTCTTC
15 | NA | TRBJ1-4 | TRBV6-1 | NA | CASSLGTTSNEKLFF | TGTGCCAGCAGTCTTGGGACTACCTCTAATGAAAAACTGTTTTTT
15 | few | TRBJ2-1 | TRBV5-1 | NA | CASSFSGSTNNEQFF | TGCGCCAGCAGCTTCTCGGGCAGTACGAACAATGAGCAGTTCTTC
15 | few | TRBJ1-5 | TRBV20-1 | TRBD1 | CSARDRQGEGQPQHF | TGCAGTGCTAGAGATAGACAGGGAGAGGGTCAGCCCCAGCATTTT
13 | NA | TRBJ1-3 | TRBV5-1 | NA | CASSREWGNTIYF | TGCGCCAGCAGCCGGGAGTGGGGAAACACCATATATTTT
13 | few | TRBJ1-1 | TRBV30 | NA | CAWDDRMNTEAFF | TGTGCCTGGGACGACAGAATGAACACTGAAGCTTTCTTT
14 | many | TRBJ1-1 | TRBV5-1 | NA | CASSLHRRDTEAFF | TGCGCCAGCAGCTTGCACAGGCGGGACACTGAAGCTTTCTTT
14 | few | TRBJ2-7 | TRBV7-9 | NA | CASSSGLTAYEQYF | TGTGCCAGCAGCTCCGGACTAACCGCCTACGAGCAGTACTTC
18 | NA | TRBJ1-5 | TRBV11-1 | NA | CASSLFDLRRGGNQPQHF | TGTGCCAGCAGCTTATTCGACCTAAGGAGGGGTGGCAATCAGCCCCAGCATTTT
14 | NA | TRBJ2-1 | TRBV6-5 | NA | CASSYGSSYNEQFF | TGTGCCAGCAGTTACGGAAGCTCCTACAATGAGCAGTTCTTC
15 | few | TRBJ1-4 | TRBV7-9 | TRBD1 | CASSFGQGALEKLFF | TGTGCCAGCAGCTTTGGACAGGGGGCTCTTGAAAAACTGTTTTTT
16 | many | TRBJ2-3 | TRBV10-3 | NA | CAISQGGARSTDTQYF | TGTGCCATCAGTCAAGGCGGGGCGCGGAGCACAGATACGCAGTATTTT
14 | many | TRBJ2-3 | TRBV7-6 | NA | CASSPRPGVHTQYF | TGTGCCAGCAGCCCCCGGCCGGGGGTTCATACGCAGTATTTT
15 | few | TRBJ2-2 | TRBV2 | TRBD2 | CASSGTSGEIGELFF | TGTGCCAGCAGTGGGACTAGCGGGGAGATCGGGGAGCTGTTTTTT
13 | NA | TRBJ2-7 | TRBV24-1 | NA | CATSDFRDYEQYF | TGTGCCACCAGTGATTTCCGGGACTACGAGCAGTACTTC
15 | few | TRBJ2-3 | TRBV7-2 | TRBD2 | CASNSQLAGEDTQYF | TGTGCCAGCAACTCCCAACTAGCGGGGGAAGATACGCAGTATTTT
15 | many | TRBJ2-7 | TRBV12-3/TRBV12-4 | NA | CASSSWAADIYEQYF | TGTGCCAGCAGCTCCTGGGCAGCGGATATATACGAGCAGTACTTC
14 | NA | TRBJ2-7 | TRBV7-9 | NA | CASSLGPPLYEQYF | TGTGCCAGCAGCTTAGGGCCGCCCCTTTACGAGCAGTACTTC
16 | NA | TRBJ1-1 | TRBV27 | TRBD1 | CAFSSSDRARGAEAFF | TGTGCCTTCTCCAGTTCGGACAGGGCCCGGGGGGCTGAAGCTTTCTTT
12 | many | TRBJ2-1 | TRBV12-3/TRBV12-4 | NA | CASSLGSNEQFF | TGTGCCAGCAGTTTAGGATCTAATGAGCAGTTCTTC
14 | NA | TRBJ2-1 | TRBV20-1 | TRBD2 | CSATSGRSYNEQFF | TGCAGTGCAACTAGCGGGAGATCCTACAATGAGCAGTTCTTC
14 | NA | TRBJ1-1 | TRBV5-1 | NA | CASTPGEVNTEAFF | TGCGCCAGCACCCCCGGGGAAGTGAACACTGAAGCTTTCTTT
13 | NA | TRBJ2-7 | TRBV12-5 | NA | CASAMNRAYEQYF | TGTGCTAGTGCAATGAATCGTGCCTACGAGCAGTACTTC
15 | few | TRBJ1-1 | TRBV5-1 | TRBD1 | CASNRGQGAITEAFF | TGCGCCAGCAACCGAGGACAGGGGGCTATCACTGAAGCTTTCTTT
16 | many | TRBJ1-1 | TRBV12-3/TRBV12-4 | NA | CASRSPGGGLPTEAFF | TGTGCCAGCAGAAGTCCTGGGGGGGGGCTTCCCACTGAAGCTTTCTTT
14 | NA | TRBJ2-1 | TRBV5-1 | TRBD2 | CASSNGGDYNEQFF | TGCGCCAGCAGCAACGGGGGGGACTACAATGAGCAGTTCTTC
14 | few | TRBJ2-7 | TRBV27 | TRBD1 | CASTQTGGSHEQYF | TGTGCCAGCACCCAGACAGGGGGCTCACACGAGCAGTACTTC
14 | many | TRBJ1-2 | TRBV12-3/TRBV12-4 | NA | CASSFNSGDYGYTF | TGTGCCAGCAGTTTTAATTCAGGGGACTATGGCTACACCTTC
16 | NA | TRBJ1-5 | TRBV28 | NA | CASRGIGRASNQPQHF | TGTGCCAGCAGGGGGATAGGGAGGGCTAGCAATCAGCCCCAGCATTTT